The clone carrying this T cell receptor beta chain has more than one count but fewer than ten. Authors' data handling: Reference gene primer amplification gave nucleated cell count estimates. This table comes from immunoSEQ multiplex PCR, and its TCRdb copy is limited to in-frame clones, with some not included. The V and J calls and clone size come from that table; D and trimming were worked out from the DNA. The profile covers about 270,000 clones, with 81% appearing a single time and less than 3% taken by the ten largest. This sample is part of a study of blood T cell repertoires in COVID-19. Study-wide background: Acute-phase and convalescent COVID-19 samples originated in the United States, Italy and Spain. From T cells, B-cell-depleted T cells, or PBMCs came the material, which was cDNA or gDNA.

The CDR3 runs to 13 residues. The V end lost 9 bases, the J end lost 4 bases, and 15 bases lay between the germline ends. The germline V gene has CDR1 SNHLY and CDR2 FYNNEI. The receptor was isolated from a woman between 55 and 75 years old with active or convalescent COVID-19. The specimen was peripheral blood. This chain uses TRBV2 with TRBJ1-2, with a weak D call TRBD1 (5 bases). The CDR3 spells CARERRQTYGYTF. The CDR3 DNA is TGTGCCAGGGAACGCCGACAGACCTATGGCTACACCTTC.